The 21 T cell receptor beta chains in this list originate from one sample, sequenced in a study of T cell changes during pregnancy in multiple sclerosis (dated by TCRdb to between 2018 and 2021). Library preparation used the immunoSEQ multiplex PCR assay. TCRdb provides this immuneACCESS table in a form limited to in-frame rearrangements. Some clones are lacking; in checked studies, under half of them reflect an unresolved V gene, and why the rest are absent is not known. The table for this sample lists about 72,000 clones; approximately 90% of them were counted only once. The top ten clones comprise approximately 1.6% of the sample. The material was peripheral blood, obtained in the first trimester of pregnancy. Receptor source: a female donor in good health, enrolled as a control in a pregnancy study.

The chain is built from TRBV6-5 and TRBJ2-1, with D possibly matching TRBD2 (5 bases). CDR1 is MNHEY, CDR2 SVGAGI, per germline. The CDR3 loop spans 15 amino acids. V was trimmed by 2 bases and J by 6 bases, leaving 14 bases between them. In DNA, the CDR3 is TGTGCCAGCAGTTACAACCGAGGGCTTCTCAATGAGCAGTTCTTC. It specifies CASSYNRGLLNEQFF.

This clone occurred once. The rearrangement joins TRBV2 to TRBJ1-5, with D perhaps TRBD1 (6 bases). V gave up 5 bases and J gave up 7 bases, with 9 bases separating them. Germline V gene sequence: CDR1 SNHLY, CDR2 FYNNEI. CDR3 length: 12 amino acids. CDR3 DNA: TGTGCCAGCAGTCACGACAGGCAGCCCCAGCATTTT. This gives the protein CASSHDRQPQHF.

V gene TRBV2 combines with J gene TRBJ1-1, with TRBD1 identical over 9 bases. The CDR3 loop spans 16 amino acids. Germline V gives CDR1 SNHLY, CDR2 FYNNEI. The trim removed 4 bases at V and 2 bases at J, leaving 8 bases unmatched. The CDR3 DNA follows: TGTGCCAGCAGTGCCCCGGGACAGGGTACAAACACTGAAGCTTTCTTT. Translation: CASSAPGQGTNTEAFF.

The chain combines TRBV15 with TRBJ2-4, with TRBD1 matching over 7 bases. Looked up from germline, CDR1 is LNHNV and CDR2 is YYDKDF (reference sequence). The CDR3 sequence is 16 residues long. V dropped 1 base and J dropped 1; count of bases not matched to a gene: 4. This CDR3 reads CATSRATQGAKNIQYF. The CDR3 DNA reads as TGTGCCACCAGCAGAGCAACACAGGGGGCCAAAAACATTCAGTACTTC.

This chain joins TRBV30 and TRBJ2-1; D is uncertain. The CDR3 sequence is 12 residues long. The germline V gene has CDR1 GTSNPN and CDR2 SVGIG (reference sequence). V lost 2 bases, J lost 8 bases, and 10 bases lay in between. Written as DNA, the CDR3 is TGTGCCTGGAGTTCCCGCCGGGATGAGCAGTTCTTC. This encodes CAWSSRRDEQFF.

The J gene is TRBJ1-1, the V gene TRBV20-1; D unclear. The CDR3 runs to 11 residues. Germline V gives CDR1 DFQATT, CDR2 SNEGSKA (reference sequence). V was pared by 6 bases and J by 1 base, with 6 bases between. Here the CDR3 DNA reads TGCAGTGCCTATACGAACACTGAAGCTTTCTTT. It translates to CSAYTNTEAFF.

J is TRBJ2-7 and V is TRBV4-2; D might be TRBD1 (5 bases). CDR3 length: 15 residues. Trimming shortened V by 1 base and J by 6 bases, and 16 bases separated the two germline ends. From germline, CDR1 is LGHNA and CDR2 YNFKEQ. The CDR3 region has the DNA TGTGCCAGCAGCCAAGGTCGCAGCAGGGTCTTCGAGCAGTACTTC. Its protein is CASSQGRSRVFEQYF.

The V call is TRBV5-1, the J call TRBJ2-2, with 7 bases matching TRBD1. Per germline, CDR1 SGHRS and CDR2 YFSETQ. This CDR3 comprises 15 residues. The V gene end was trimmed by 5 bases and the J gene end by 4 bases; junction bases not matched to a gene: 8. CDR3: CASRSGTEPTGELFF. In DNA, the CDR3 is TGCGCCAGCAGGTCCGGGACAGAGCCCACCGGGGAGCTGTTTTTT. Looking up the rest from reference TRBV5-1 and TRBJ2-2 gives the full variable domain: KAGVTQTPRYLIKTRGQQVTLSCSPISGHRSVSWYQQTPGQGLQFLFEYFSETQRNKGNFPGRFSGRQFSNSRSEMNVSTLELGDSALYLCASRSGTEPTGELFFGEGSRLTVL.

The chain joins TRBV19 to TRBJ2-1; 13 nucleotides match TRBD2. The germline CDR1 and CDR2 sequences are LNHDA and SQIVND (reference sequence). CDR3 size: 16 residues. V lost 4 bases and J lost 2; bases outside the gene matches: 2. The CDR3 bases are TGTGCCAGTAGTACCGGACTAGCGGGGGCCTACAATGAGCAGTTCTTC. Its protein product is CASSTGLAGAYNEQFF.

The CDR3 nucleotides read TGTGCCAGCAGGACCCGGGACAGTTATCAGCCCCAGCATTTT. Its protein product is CASRTRDSYQPQHF. The chain links TRBV6-5 to TRBJ1-5; 7 bases are shared with TRBD1. In germline, CDR1 is MNHEY, CDR2 SVGAGI. Trimming removed 6 bases from V and 5 bases from J; junction bases left unmatched: 7. The CDR3 has 14 amino acids.

With regard to this clone: Mismatch with germline at one junction end may stem from a read error. As DNA, the CDR3 is TGTGCTAGCAGCTTAGGGTCTAGCGGACGGGAGACCCAGTACTTC. Encoded protein: CASSLGSSGRETQYF. The chain employs TRBV7-7 and TRBJ2-5; 7 positions agree with TRBD2. Per the germline V gene, CDR1 is SSHAT and CDR2 is FNYEAQ (reference sequence). This CDR3 contains 15 residues.

The chain carries TRBV19 and TRBJ2-1, with D possibly matching TRBD1 (5 bases). Trimming took off 2 bases at V and 3 bases at J, with 5 bases between the two ends. The CDR3 length is 13 residues. CDR1 LNHDA and CDR2 SQIVND come from the germline V gene (reference sequence). Written as DNA, the CDR3 is TGTGCCAGTAGTATACAGGGCTACAATGAGCAGTTCTTC. It encodes CASSIQGYNEQFF.

With respect to this clone: The sample carries other DNA sequences with the same CDR3. The chain employs TRBV5-1 and TRBJ2-7; perhaps TRBD1 as D (6 bases). Germline V CDR1 and CDR2: SGHRS, YFSETQ. With 0 bases removed from V and 3 bases from J, the gap between germline ends came to 10 bases. The CDR3 has 14 residues. In DNA, the CDR3 is TGCGCCAGCAGCTTGGCAGGGGATAGCTACGAGCAGTACTTC. It is translated as CASSLAGDSYEQYF.

Points on this clone: The junction departs from the called germline gene at one end, perhaps through a read error. V and J are TRBV7-9 and TRBJ2-1; 11 bases fit TRBD2. CDR3 size: 14 residues. Germline V gene lookup returns CDR1 SEHNR and CDR2 FQNEAQ (reference sequence). The CDR3 DNA is TGTGCCAGCAGCCTAGCGGGAGGCCGGTGGGAGCAGTTCTTC. Translating gives CASSLAGGRWEQFF.

This clone has just a few counts. The chain carries TRBV9 and TRBJ2-6; TRBD2 matches at 10 bases. There are 18 residues in the CDR3. Germline V gives CDR1 SGDLS, CDR2 YYNGEE. V was pared by 4 bases and J by 0 bases, with 7 bases of the junction left unmatched. The CDR3 protein is CASSFRTSGYSGANVLTF. The CDR3 region has the DNA TGTGCCAGCAGCTTCCGGACTAGCGGTTACTCTGGGGCCAACGTCCTGACTTTC.

The chain couples TRBV7-9 to TRBJ1-2, with 7 bases identical to TRBD1. The CDR3 covers 15 residues. With V trimmed by 5 bases and J by 8 bases, 14 bases remained unmatched. In germline, CDR1 is SEHNR, CDR2 FQNEAQ (reference sequence). The DNA of the CDR3 is TGTGCCAGCAGCCGTCGACAGGGATGGGACGAGGGCTACACCTTC. Amino acids: CASSRRQGWDEGYTF.

The V and J genes are TRBV11-3 and TRBJ2-1, with TRBD2 identical over 8 bases. The germline CDR1 and CDR2 sequences are SGHNT and YENEEA. J lost 8 bases, V lost 4 bases, and 7 bases had no gene match. The length of the CDR3 is 14 residues. This chain's CDR3 is CASSYGTSWDEQFF. As DNA, the CDR3 is TGTGCCAGCAGCTACGGGACTAGTTGGGATGAGCAGTTCTTC.

The chain couples TRBV27 to TRBJ1-5; D call uncertain. Trimming took 2 bases from V and 6 from J, leaving 11 bases between them. The CDR3 spans 14 residues. The germline gives CDR1 MNHEY, CDR2 SMNVEV (reference sequence). The CDR3 bases are TGTGCCAGCAGTTTAGGACCGGGGATTCAGCCCCAGCATTTT. It translates to CASSLGPGIQPQHF.

The gene calls are TRBV2 and TRBJ2-3, with 9 bases matching TRBD2. V lost 3 bases and J lost 1; bases outside the gene matches: 2. The V gene's germline CDR1 is SNHLY and CDR2 FYNNEI. CDR3 length: 15 amino acids. The CDR3 coding sequence is TGTGCCAGCAGTGAGCGGGAGGGCCGCACAGATACGCAGTATTTT. Its translation is CASSEREGRTDTQYF.

The gene calls are TRBV5-6 and TRBJ2-7, with D possibly being TRBD2 (6 bases). CDR1 and CDR2 from the germline V gene are SGHDT and YYEEEE. V gave up 3 bases and J gave up 3 bases, with 19 bases separating them. CDR3 length: 16 residues. CDR3 in DNA: TGTGCCAGCAGCTCCAGTTTGTGGGGGGTCATCTACGAGCAGTACTTC. Protein sequence: CASSSSLWGVIYEQYF.

This clone is a singleton in its sample. V gene TRBV2 combines with J gene TRBJ2-1; 9 bases fit TRBD1. CDR1 SNHLY and CDR2 FYNNEI come from the germline V gene. J lost 3 bases, V lost 5 bases, and 5 bases had no gene match. The CDR3 length is 15 residues. The CDR3 nucleotides read TGTGCCAGCAGTACAGGGGGCGCCGTCTACAATGAGCAGTTCTTC. Protein: CASSTGGAVYNEQFF. The variable domain in full, completed from reference TRBV2 and TRBJ2-1, reads EPEVTQTPSHQVTQMGQEVILRCVPISNHLYFYWYRQILGQKVEFLVSFYNNEISEKSEIFDDQFSVERPDGSNFTLKIRSTKLEDSAMYFCASSTGGAVYNEQFFGPGTRLTVL.